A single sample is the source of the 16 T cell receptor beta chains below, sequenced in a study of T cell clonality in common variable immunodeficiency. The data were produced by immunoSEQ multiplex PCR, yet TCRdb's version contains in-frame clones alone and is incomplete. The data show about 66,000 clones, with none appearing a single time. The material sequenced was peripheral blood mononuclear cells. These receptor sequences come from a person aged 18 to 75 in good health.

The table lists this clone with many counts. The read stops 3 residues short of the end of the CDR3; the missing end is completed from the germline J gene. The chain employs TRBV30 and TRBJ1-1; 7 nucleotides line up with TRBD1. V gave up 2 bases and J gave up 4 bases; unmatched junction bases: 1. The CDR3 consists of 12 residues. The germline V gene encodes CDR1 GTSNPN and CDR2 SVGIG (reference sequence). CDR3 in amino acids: CAWSRGPTEAFF. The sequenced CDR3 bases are TGTGCCTGGAGTAGGGGGCCCACTGAA.

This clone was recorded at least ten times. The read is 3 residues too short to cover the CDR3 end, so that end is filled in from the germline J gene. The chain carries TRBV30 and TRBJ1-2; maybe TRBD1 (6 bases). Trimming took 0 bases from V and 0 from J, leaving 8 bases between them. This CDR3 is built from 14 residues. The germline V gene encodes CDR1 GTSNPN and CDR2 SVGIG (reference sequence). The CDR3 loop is CAWSVNRANYGYTF. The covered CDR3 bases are TGTGCCTGGAGTGTGAACAGGGCTAACTATGGC.

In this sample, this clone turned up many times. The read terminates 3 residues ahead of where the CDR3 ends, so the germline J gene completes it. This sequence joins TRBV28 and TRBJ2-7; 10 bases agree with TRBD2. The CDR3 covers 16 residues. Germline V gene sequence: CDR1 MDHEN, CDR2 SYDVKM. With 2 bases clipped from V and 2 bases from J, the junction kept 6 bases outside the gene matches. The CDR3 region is CASSLIVAGGPYEQYF. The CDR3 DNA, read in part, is TGTGCCAGCAGTTTAATTGTAGCGGGAGGTCCCTACGAG.

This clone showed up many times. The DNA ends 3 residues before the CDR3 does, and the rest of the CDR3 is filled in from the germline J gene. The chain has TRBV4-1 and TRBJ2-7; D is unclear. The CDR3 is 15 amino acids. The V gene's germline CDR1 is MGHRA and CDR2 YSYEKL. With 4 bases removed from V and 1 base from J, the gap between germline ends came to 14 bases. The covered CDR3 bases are TGCGCCAGCAGCCGCCAGGAGTTTCGATCCTACGAG. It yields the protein CASSRQEFRSYE. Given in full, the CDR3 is CASSRQEFRSYEQYF.

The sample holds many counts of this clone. The CDR3 bases that were read are TGCGCCAGCAGCTTGGGTAGCAGGGCCGGGGAG. Translating it yields CASSLGSRAGE. The whole CDR3 protein is CASSLGSRAGELFF. The V call is TRBV5-1, the J call TRBJ2-2, with D maybe TRBD1 (5 bases). The CDR3 end falls 3 residues outside the read, so it is completed with the germline J gene. V shed 0 bases and J shed 6 bases, with 9 bases lying between them. This CDR3 is 14 amino acids long. Germline V gene sequence: CDR1 SGHRS, CDR2 YFSETQ. The full variable domain, with the rest looked up from reference TRBV5-1 and TRBJ2-2, is KAGVTQTPRYLIKTRGQQVTLSCSPISGHRSVSWYQQTPGQGLQFLFEYFSETQRNKGNFPGRFSGRQFSNSRSEMNVSTLELGDSALYLCASSLGSRAGELFFGEGSRLTVL.

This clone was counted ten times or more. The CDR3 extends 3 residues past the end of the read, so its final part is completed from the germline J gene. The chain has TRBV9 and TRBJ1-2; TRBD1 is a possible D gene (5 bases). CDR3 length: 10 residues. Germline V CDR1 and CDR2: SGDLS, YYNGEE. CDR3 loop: CASSGRQYTF. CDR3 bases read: TGTGCCAGCAGCGGCAGACAG.

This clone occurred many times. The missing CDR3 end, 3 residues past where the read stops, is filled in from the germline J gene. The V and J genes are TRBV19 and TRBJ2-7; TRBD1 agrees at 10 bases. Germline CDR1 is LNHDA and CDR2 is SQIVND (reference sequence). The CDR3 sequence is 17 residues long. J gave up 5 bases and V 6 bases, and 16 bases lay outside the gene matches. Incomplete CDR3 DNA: TGTGCCAGTAGACCACCCCCTCCGGGGACAGGGGATAACGAG. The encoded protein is CASRPPPPGTGDNE. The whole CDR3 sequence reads CASRPPPPGTGDNEQYF.

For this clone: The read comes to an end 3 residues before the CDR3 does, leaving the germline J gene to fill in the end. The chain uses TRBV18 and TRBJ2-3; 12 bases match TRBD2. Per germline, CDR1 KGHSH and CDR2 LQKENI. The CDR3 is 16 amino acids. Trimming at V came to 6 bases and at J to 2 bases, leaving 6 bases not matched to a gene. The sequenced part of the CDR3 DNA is TGTGCCAGCTCCCAAGGACTAGCGGGGACCACAGATACG. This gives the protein CASSQGLAGTTDT. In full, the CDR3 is CASSQGLAGTTDTQYF.

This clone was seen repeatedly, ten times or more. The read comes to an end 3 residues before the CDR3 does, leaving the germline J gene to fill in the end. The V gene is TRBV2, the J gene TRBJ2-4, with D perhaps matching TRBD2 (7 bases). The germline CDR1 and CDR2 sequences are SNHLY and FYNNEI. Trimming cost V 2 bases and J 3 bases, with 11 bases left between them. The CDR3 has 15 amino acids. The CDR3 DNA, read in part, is TGTGCCAGCAGTGAACCGGGGGGCTACAAAAACATT. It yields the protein CASSEPGGYKNI. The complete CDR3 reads CASSEPGGYKNIQYF.

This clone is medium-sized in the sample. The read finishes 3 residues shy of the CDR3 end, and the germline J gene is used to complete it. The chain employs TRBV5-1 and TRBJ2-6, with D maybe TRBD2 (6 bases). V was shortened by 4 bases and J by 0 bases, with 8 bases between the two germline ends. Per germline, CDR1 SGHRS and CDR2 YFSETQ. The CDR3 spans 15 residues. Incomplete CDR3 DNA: TGCGCCAGCAGCCTCGGGGGCTCTGGGGCCAACGTC. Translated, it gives CASSLGGSGANV. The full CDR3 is CASSLGGSGANVLTF.

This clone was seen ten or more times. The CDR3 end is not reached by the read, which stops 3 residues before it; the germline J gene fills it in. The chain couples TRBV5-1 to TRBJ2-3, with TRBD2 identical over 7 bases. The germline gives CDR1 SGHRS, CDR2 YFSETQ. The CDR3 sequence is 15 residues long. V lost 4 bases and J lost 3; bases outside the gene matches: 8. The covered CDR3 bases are TGCGCCAGCAGCATGGGACCCGGGGGGACAGATACG. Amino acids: CASSMGPGGTDT. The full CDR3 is CASSMGPGGTDTQYF.

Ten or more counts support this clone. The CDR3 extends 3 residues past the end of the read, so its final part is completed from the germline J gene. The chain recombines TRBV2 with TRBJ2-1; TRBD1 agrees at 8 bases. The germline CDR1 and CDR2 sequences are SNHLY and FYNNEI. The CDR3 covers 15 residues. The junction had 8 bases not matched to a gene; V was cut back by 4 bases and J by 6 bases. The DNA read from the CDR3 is TGTGCCAGCAGTGCCGAGCTTACAGGGGGCAATGAG. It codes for CASSAELTGGNE. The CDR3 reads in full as CASSAELTGGNEQFF. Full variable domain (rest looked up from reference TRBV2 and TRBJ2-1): EPEVTQTPSHQVTQMGQEVILRCVPISNHLYFYWYRQILGQKVEFLVSFYNNEISEKSEIFDDQFSVERPDGSNFTLKIRSTKLEDSAMYFCASSAELTGGNEQFFGPGTRLTVL.

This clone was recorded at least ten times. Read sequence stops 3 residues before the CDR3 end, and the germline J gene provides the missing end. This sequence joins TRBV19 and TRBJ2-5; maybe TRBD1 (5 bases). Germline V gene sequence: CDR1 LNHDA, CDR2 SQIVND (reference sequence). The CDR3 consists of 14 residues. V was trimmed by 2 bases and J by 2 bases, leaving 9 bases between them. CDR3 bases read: TGTGCCAGTAGTATAAGGGCAGGGCAAGAGACC. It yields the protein CASSIRAGQET. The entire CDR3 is CASSIRAGQETQYF.

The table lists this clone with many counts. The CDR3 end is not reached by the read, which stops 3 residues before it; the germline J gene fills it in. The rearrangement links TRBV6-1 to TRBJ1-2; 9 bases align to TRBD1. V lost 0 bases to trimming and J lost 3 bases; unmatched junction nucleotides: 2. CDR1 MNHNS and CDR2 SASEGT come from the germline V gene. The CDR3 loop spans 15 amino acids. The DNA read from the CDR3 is TGTGCCAGCAGTGAAGCTCGGGACAGGGACTATGGC. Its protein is CASSEARDRDYG. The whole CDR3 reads CASSEARDRDYGYTF.

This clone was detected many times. CDR3 loop: CSVNGGSQETQYF. The CDR3 DNA, read in part, is TGCAGCGTTAATGGCGGGAGTCAAGAGACC. V gene TRBV29-1 combines with J gene TRBJ2-5, with 7 bases fitting TRBD2. The read ends 3 residues shy of where the CDR3 ends; the end is completed using the germline J gene. After removal of 5 bases from V and 2 bases from J, the junction contained 5 bases not matched to a gene. The CDR3 contains 13 residues. The V gene's germline CDR1 is SQVTM and CDR2 ANQGSEA.

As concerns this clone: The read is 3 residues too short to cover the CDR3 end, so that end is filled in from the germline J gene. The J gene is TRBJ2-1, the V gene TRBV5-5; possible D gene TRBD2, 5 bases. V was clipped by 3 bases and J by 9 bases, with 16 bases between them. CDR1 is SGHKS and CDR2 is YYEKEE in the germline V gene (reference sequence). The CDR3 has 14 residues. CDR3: CASSSGYTSGEQFF. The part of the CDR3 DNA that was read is TGTGCCAGCAGCTCCGGATACACCAGCGGTGAG.